Shown below are 14 T cell receptor beta chains from a single sample sequenced in a study of T cell responses to AZD1222 COVID-19 vaccine. Data came from immunoSEQ multiplex PCR; TCRdb stores just in-frame clones and leaves some out. The table records around 59,000 clones, nearly 90% of them present only once. The source material was peripheral blood, sampled 28 days after the second AZD1222 dose. Receptor source: an adult who received the AZD1222 COVID-19 vaccine.

The J gene is TRBJ1-6, the V gene TRBV5-1, with no clear D. Trimming shortened V by 0 bases and J by 4 bases, and 8 bases separated the two germline ends. Germline V lookup: CDR1 SGHRS, CDR2 YFSETQ. CDR3 size: 15 residues. The CDR3 DNA follows: TGCGCCAGCAGCTTGGACGGCGGGTATAATTCACCCCTCCACTTT. Amino acid sequence: CASSLDGGYNSPLHF. The complete variable domain, with remaining parts taken from reference TRBV5-1 and TRBJ1-6, reads KAGVTQTPRYLIKTRGQQVTLSCSPISGHRSVSWYQQTPGQGLQFLFEYFSETQRNKGNFPGRFSGRQFSNSRSEMNVSTLELGDSALYLCASSLDGGYNSPLHFGNGTRLTVT.

The V call is TRBV4-1, the J call TRBJ2-7, with D possibly matching TRBD1 (6 bases). CDR1 is MGHRA and CDR2 is YSYEKL in the germline V gene. This CDR3 is built from 16 residues. V was shortened by 4 bases and J by 7 bases, with 23 bases between the two germline ends. CDR3 sequence reads: CASSPRPQGRFGEQYF. CDR3 bases: TGCGCCAGCAGCCCCCGACCCCAGGGGCGATTTGGTGAGCAGTACTTC.

This chain connects TRBV30 to TRBJ2-2; 7 bases are shared with TRBD1. V shed 1 base and J 5 bases; nucleotides not matched to a gene: 4. Germline assignment: CDR1 GTSNPN and CDR2 SVGIG (reference sequence). The CDR3 consists of 14 residues. The CDR3, as DNA: TGTGCCTGGAGTGCAGGGGGTGGTACCGGGGAGCTGTTTTTT. Translation: CAWSAGGGTGELFF. Combining the CDR3 with reference TRBV30 and TRBJ2-2 gives the whole variable domain SQTIHQWPATLVQPVGSPLSLECTVEGTSNPNLYWYRQAAGRGLQLLFYSVGIGQISSEVPQNLSASRPQDRQFILSSKKLLLSDSGFYLCAWSAGGGTGELFFGEGSRLTVL.

This clone was counted a few times. V gene TRBV5-1 combines with J gene TRBJ2-1; 11 bases agree with TRBD2. Germline V CDR1 and CDR2: SGHRS, YFSETQ. The CDR3 totals 15 residues. V lost 4 bases and J lost 4; bases outside the gene matches: 4. In nucleotides, the CDR3 is TGCGCCAGCAGCGGGGTAGCGGGAGGGTACAATGAGCAGTTCTTC. Translating gives CASSGVAGGYNEQFF.

This clone has just one count. The V call is TRBV5-4, the J call TRBJ2-3; TRBD2 agrees at 10 bases. Germline CDR1 SGHNT, CDR2 YYREEE (reference sequence). This CDR3 region has 15 residues. V was pared by 0 bases and J by 6 bases, with 4 bases of the junction left unmatched. Written as DNA, the CDR3 is TGTGCCAGCAGCTTGGGAGCGGGGGGGCTGGATACGCAGTATTTT. Residues: CASSLGAGGLDTQYF.

The CDR3 region has the DNA TGTGCCAGCAGCAACAGAGATAACTATGGCTACACCTTC. Protein: CASSNRDNYGYTF. V usage is TRBV6-2 or TRBV6-3 and J usage is TRBJ1-2; D is ambiguous. Germline CDR1 is MNHEY and CDR2 is SVGEGT. The V and J ends lost 6 bases and 1 base respectively, with 9 bases between them. The CDR3 is 13 amino acids.

The chain is built from TRBV19 and TRBJ1-5, with TRBD1 identical over 8 bases. The ends lost 0 bases at V and 5 bases at J; junction bases unmatched: 6. CDR3 length: 16 residues. Germline V CDR1 and CDR2: LNHDA, SQIVND (reference sequence). Written as DNA, the CDR3 is TGTGCCAGTAGTATAGATTTGGACAGGGACGATCAGCCCCAGCATTTT. Its translation is CASSIDLDRDDQPQHF.

This sequence joins TRBV19 and TRBJ2-1, with D possibly being TRBD2 (6 bases). Trimming removed 2 bases from V and 10 bases from J, with 12 bases in between. This CDR3 is 13 amino acids long. Germline CDR1 LNHDA, CDR2 SQIVND (reference sequence). CDR3 sequence (DNA): TGTGCCAGTAGTATACCACTAGCAGGAGAGCAGTTCTTC. Translation gives CASSIPLAGEQFF.

The chain links TRBV6-1 to TRBJ2-7; D unclear. Germline values: CDR1 MNHNS, CDR2 SASEGT. The CDR3 is 12 amino acids. Trimming removed 3 bases at V and 7 bases at J, with 10 bases between. This CDR3 reads CASSEDLSEQYF. DNA for the CDR3: TGTGCCAGCAGTGAGGACCTGTCGGAGCAGTACTTC.

The gene calls are TRBV15 and TRBJ2-1, with 12 positions matching TRBD2. CDR1 and CDR2 from the germline V gene are LNHNV and YYDKDF (reference sequence). The CDR3 is 18 amino acids. V trimming: 1 base; J trimming: 7 bases; junction bases outside the gene matches: 11. CDR3 amino acids: CATSRARLAGEIRNEQFF. DNA of the CDR3: TGTGCCACCAGCAGAGCGCGACTAGCGGGAGAAATCAGGAATGAGCAGTTCTTC. The variable domain in full, completed from reference TRBV15 and TRBJ2-1, reads DAMVIQNPRYQVTQFGKPVTLSCSQTLNHNVMYWYQQKSSQAPKLLFHYYDKDFNNEADTPDNFQSRRPNTSFCFLDIRSPGLGDTAMYLCATSRARLAGEIRNEQFFGPGTRLTVL.

J is TRBJ1-5 and V is TRBV29-1; tentatively, D is TRBD1 (5 bases). Germline V lookup: CDR1 SQVTM, CDR2 ANQGSEA. CDR3 size: 12 residues. The V gene lost 4 bases and the J gene lost 5 bases, with 9 bases spanning the gap. CDR3 residues: CSVAGGDQPQHF. CDR3 sequence (DNA): TGCAGCGTTGCCGGGGGTGATCAGCCCCAGCATTTT.

V and J are TRBV19 and TRBJ1-5; the match to TRBD1 covers 7 bases. Germline CDR1 and CDR2: LNHDA and SQIVND (reference sequence). V gave up 7 bases and J gave up 3 bases; unmatched junction bases: 6. This CDR3 region has 14 residues. The CDR3 sequence: CASNRGDDNQPQHF. The CDR3 nucleotides read TGTGCCAGTAACAGGGGCGACGACAATCAGCCCCAGCATTTT. Filled out from reference TRBV19 and TRBJ1-5, the complete variable domain reads DGGITQSPKYLFRKEGQNVTLSCEQNLNHDAMYWYRQDPGQGLRLIYYSQIVNDFQKGDIAEGYSVSREKKESFPLTVTSAQKNPTAFYLCASNRGDDNQPQHFGDGTRLSIL.

CDR3 region: CASSSLLRGHSYGYTF. The CDR3 bases are TGTGCCAGCAGCTCCCTTCTCCGGGGGCATAGCTATGGCTACACCTTC. V gene TRBV5-6 combines with J gene TRBJ1-2; possible D gene TRBD1, 6 bases. Looked up from germline, CDR1 is SGHDT and CDR2 is YYEEEE. The CDR3 is made up of 16 amino acids. Trimming took 3 bases from V and 4 from J, leaving 19 bases between them. The full variable domain, its missing parts supplied by reference TRBV5-6 and TRBJ1-2, is DAGVTQSPTHLIKTRGQQVTLRCSPKSGHDTVSWYQQALGQGPQFIFQYYEEEERQRGNFPDRFSGHQFPNYSSELNVNALLLGDSALYLCASSSLLRGHSYGYTFGSGTRLTVV.

The rearrangement joins TRBV28 to TRBJ1-4; D perhaps matches TRBD1 (5 bases). This CDR3 is 13 amino acids long. The germline gives CDR1 MDHEN, CDR2 SYDVKM. Trimming removed 6 bases at V and 5 bases at J, with 10 bases between. Written as DNA, the CDR3 is TGTGCCAGCAGCTGGGGCAGCAATGAAAAACTGTTTTTT. The encoded protein is CASSWGSNEKLFF.